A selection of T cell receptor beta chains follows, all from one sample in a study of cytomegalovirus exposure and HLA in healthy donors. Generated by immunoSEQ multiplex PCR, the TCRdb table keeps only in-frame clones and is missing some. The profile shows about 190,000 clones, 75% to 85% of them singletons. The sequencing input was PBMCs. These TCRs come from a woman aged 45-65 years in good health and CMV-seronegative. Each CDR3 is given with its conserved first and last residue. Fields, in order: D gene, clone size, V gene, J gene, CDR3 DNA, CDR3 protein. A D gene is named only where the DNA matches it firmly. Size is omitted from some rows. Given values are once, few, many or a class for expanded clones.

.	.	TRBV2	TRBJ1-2	TGTGCCAGCAGCGGACTAGCTGGGGGACACCATTATGGCTACACCTTC	CASSGLAGGHHYGYTF
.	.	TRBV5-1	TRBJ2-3	TGCGCCAGCAGCTTGGAACTAGTAACATCAGATACGCAGTATTTT	CASSLELVTSDTQYF
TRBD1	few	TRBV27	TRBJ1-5	TGTGCCAGCAGATCGACAGGGGCTCTCCAGCCCCAGCATTTT	CASRSTGALQPQHF
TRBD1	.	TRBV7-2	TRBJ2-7	TGTGCCAGCAGCTACCCCCCCCCAGCAGGGGGCTACGAGCAGTACTTC	CASSYPPPAGGYEQYF
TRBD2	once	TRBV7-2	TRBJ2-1	TGTGCCAGCAGCTTAGAGCGGGAGCGATACAATGAGCAGTTCTTC	CASSLERERYNEQFF
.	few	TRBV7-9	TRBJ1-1	TGTGCCAGCAGCTTGAGGGAATCCCCGGGCCACACTGAAGCTTTCTTT	CASSLRESPGHTEAFF
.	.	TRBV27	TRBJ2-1	TGTGCCAGCAGTTTAGGGGCCAGTCACGCTGAGCAGTTCTTC	CASSLGASHAEQFF
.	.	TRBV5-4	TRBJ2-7	TGTGCCAGCAGCTTGGACAGGAGCTCCTACGAGCAGTACTTC	CASSLDRSSYEQYF
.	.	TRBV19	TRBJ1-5	TGTGCCAGTAGTATCATGGGGAGGGGGGATCAGCCCCAGCATTTT	CASSIMGRGDQPQHF
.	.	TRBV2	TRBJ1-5	TGTGCCAGCAGTGAAAGGCAGGGTGGCAATCAGCCCCAGCATTTT	CASSERQGGNQPQHF
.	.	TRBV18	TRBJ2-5	TGTGCCAGCTCACCAAACGGAGGTTCAGGCGGAGAGACCCAGTACTTC	CASSPNGGSGGETQYF
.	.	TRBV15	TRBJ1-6	TGTGCCACCAGCAGAGATATGGGGGGAAGCTCACCCCTCCACTTT	CATSRDMGGSSPLHF
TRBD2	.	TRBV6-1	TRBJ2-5	TGTGCCAGCAGTTCCGGGACTACGCAAGAGACCCAGTACTTC	CASSSGTTQETQYF
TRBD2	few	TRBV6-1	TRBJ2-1	TGTGCCAGCAGTGAATCTTTCGGGGGGGAGCAGTTCTTC	CASSESFGGEQFF
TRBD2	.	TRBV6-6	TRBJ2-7	TGTGCCAGCAGTACGCGGACTAGCGGGACGTACGAGCAGTACTTC	CASSTRTSGTYEQYF
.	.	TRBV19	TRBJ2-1	TGTGCCAGTAGTATAGAGGGTCCCTCCCGGGATGAGCAGTTCTTC	CASSIEGPSRDEQFF
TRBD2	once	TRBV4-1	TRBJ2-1	TGCGCCAGCAGCCGGGACTACATCTACAATGAGCAGTTCTTC	CASSRDYIYNEQFF
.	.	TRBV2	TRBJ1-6	TGTGCCAGCAGTGTCGGGCAGGGGATCAGTTCACCCCTCCACTTT	CASSVGQGISSPLHF
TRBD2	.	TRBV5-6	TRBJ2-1	TGTGCCAGCAGCTTGGCAGGACTAGCGGTCTACAATGAGCAGTTCTTC	CASSLAGLAVYNEQFF
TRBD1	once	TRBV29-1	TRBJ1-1	TGCAGCGTCCGGGACAGGGGGGGGAACACTGAAGCTTTCTTT	CSVRDRGGNTEAFF
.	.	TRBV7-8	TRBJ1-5	TGTGCCAGCAGCTTAGTTAAAGGGGTTAGTCAGCCCCAGCATTTT	CASSLVKGVSQPQHF
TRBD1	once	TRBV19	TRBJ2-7	TGTGCCACCCGGGGACAGGGGGCCCTCAGGGAGCAGTACTTC	CATRGQGALREQYF
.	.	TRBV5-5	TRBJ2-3	TGTGCCAGCAGCAGAGACTACCGCACAGATACGCAGTATTTT	CASSRDYRTDTQYF
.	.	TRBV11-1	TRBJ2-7	TGTGCCAGCAGCCTGGGGCACAGCGTGACCTACGAGCAGTACTTC	CASSLGHSVTYEQYF
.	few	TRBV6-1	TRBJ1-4	TGTGCCTCGAATGGGGGCCCAAATGAAAAACTGTTTTTT	CASNGGPNEKLFF
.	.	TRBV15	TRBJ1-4	TGTGCCACCAGCATGTTGGGGGCCACAACTAATGAAAAACTGTTTTTT	CATSMLGATTNEKLFF
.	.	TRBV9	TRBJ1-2	TGTGCCAGCAGCGTTTCCAGGGCCCCGGAGGGCTACACCTTC	CASSVSRAPEGYTF
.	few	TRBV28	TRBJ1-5	TGTGCCAGCAGTTCCGGGGGGCGCGGTGGCAATCAGCCCCAGCATTTT	CASSSGGRGGNQPQHF
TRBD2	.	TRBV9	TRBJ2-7	TGTGCCAGCAGCGTAGGGGAAAGAGCGGGGTTAATGCAGTACTTC	CASSVGERAGLMQYF
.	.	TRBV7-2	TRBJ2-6	TGTGCCAGCAGCTTAAGATCAGTCCGGAGCTCTGGGGCCAACGTCCTGACTTTC	CASSLRSVRSSGANVLTF
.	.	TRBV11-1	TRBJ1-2	TGTGCCAGCAGCGCCCAAGACCAGGGTAACTATGGCTACACCTTC	CASSAQDQGNYGYTF
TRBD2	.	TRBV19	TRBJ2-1	TGTGCCAGTGGACCGACTAGCCCATACAATGAGCAGTTCTTC	CASGPTSPYNEQFF
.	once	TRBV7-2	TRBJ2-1	TGTGCCAGCAGCAGACAGAGAAATGAGCAGTTCTTC	CASSRQRNEQFF
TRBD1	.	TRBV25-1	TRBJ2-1	TGTGCCAGCAGTGAATCGTCCAGGGGGCTTAGAAACAATGAGCAGTTCTTC	CASSESSRGLRNNEQFF
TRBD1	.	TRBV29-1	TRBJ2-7	TGCAGCGTTGAAGATCGCGGGACAGGGGGCTCCGAGCAGTACTTC	CSVEDRGTGGSEQYF
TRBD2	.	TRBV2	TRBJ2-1	TGTGCCAGCACCGAACTAGCGGGAGCGACCTACAATGAGCAGTTCTTC	CASTELAGATYNEQFF
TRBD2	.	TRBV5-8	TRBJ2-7	TGTGCCAGCAGCTTGGAATCCGGGACTAGCTTATACGAGCAGTACTTC	CASSLESGTSLYEQYF
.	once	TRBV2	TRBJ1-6	TGTGCCAGCAGTGGACAGCTTAATTCACCCCTCCACTTT	CASSGQLNSPLHF
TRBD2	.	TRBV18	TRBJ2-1	TGTGCCAGCTCACCAGCGGGAGTATCAAATGAGCAGTTCTTC	CASSPAGVSNEQFF
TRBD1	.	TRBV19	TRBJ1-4	TGTGCCAGTAGTATGGGACAGGGGCGTCGTATTGAAAAACTGTTTTTT	CASSMGQGRRIEKLFF
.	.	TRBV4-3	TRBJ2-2	TGCGCCAGCAGCCAAGATTTGCCAGGCATCGGGGAGCTGTTTTTT	CASSQDLPGIGELFF
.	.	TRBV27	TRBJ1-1	TGTGCCAGCAGTTTCAAGGTCCAGGGGACTGAAGCTTTCTTT	CASSFKVQGTEAFF
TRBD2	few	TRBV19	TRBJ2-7	TGTGCCAGTAGTACGACTAGCAGGTACGAGCAGTACTTC	CASSTTSRYEQYF
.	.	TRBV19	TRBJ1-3	TGTGCCAGTAGTATAGTTGGAGCCTCTGGAAACACCATATATTTT	CASSIVGASGNTIYF
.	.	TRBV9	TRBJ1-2	TGTGCCAGCAGCGCGGTGGGAGTCTCTAACTATGGCTACACCTTC	CASSAVGVSNYGYTF
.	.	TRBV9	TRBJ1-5	TGTGCCAGCAGCGTAGGGCAGGGTAGGAATCAGCCCCAGCATTTT	CASSVGQGRNQPQHF
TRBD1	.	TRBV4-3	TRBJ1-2	TGCGCCAGCAGCCAACAGGGGGCCTATGGCTACACCTTC	CASSQQGAYGYTF